The next 2 T cell receptor beta chains were all read from a single sample in a study of blood T cell repertoires in COVID-19. The repertoire was sequenced with immunoSEQ multiplex PCR; TCRdb's copy has only in-frame clones and lacks some. In the table there are about 350,000 clones, roughly 87% of which are singletons. Source material: PBMCs or T cells enriched from blood (not recorded which). These receptors were collected from a woman younger than 45 who had recovered from COVID-19.

This rearrangement joins TRBV9 to TRBJ2-5; 9 nucleotides line up with TRBD2. Trimming removed 0 bases from V and 3 bases from J; junction bases left unmatched: 0. The CDR3 has 14 residues. Looked up from germline, CDR1 is SGDLS and CDR2 is YYNGEE. The chain's CDR3 is CASSVGTSEETQYF. The CDR3 bases are TGTGCCAGCAGCGTAGGGACTAGCGAAGAGACCCAGTACTTC.

CDR3 amino acids: CATSSGQGSGEKLFF. CDR3 sequence (DNA): TGTGCCACCAGCTCGGGACAGGGGAGCGGTGAAAAACTGTTTTTT. The chain couples TRBV15 to TRBJ1-4; 10 bases are shared with TRBD1. The CDR3 consists of 15 residues. V shed 5 bases and J 7 bases; nucleotides not matched to a gene: 7. The germline gives CDR1 LNHNV, CDR2 YYDKDF (reference sequence).